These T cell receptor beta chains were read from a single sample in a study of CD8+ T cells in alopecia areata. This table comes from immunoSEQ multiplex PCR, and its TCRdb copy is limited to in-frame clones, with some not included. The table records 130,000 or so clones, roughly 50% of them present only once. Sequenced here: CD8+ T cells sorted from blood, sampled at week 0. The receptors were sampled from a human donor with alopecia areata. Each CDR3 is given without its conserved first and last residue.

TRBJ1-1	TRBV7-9	ASSFGNTEAF
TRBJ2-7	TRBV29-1	SVEEHGGYEQY
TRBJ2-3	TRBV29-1	SIRGKAETDTQY
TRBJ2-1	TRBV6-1	ASSEGSGGVGEQF
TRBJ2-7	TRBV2	ASKDELLGGDSDEQY
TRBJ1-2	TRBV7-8	ASSPQVDGYT
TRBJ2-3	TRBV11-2	ASSLHRGVTDTQY
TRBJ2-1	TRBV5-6	ASSLVRDEF
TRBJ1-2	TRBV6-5	ASSYYAWDSYGYT
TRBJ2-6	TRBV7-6	ASSPDWDTSSGANVLT
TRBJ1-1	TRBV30	AWSQGAIGEAF